The 3 T cell receptor beta chains in this list originate from one sample, sequenced in a study of cytomegalovirus exposure and HLA in healthy donors. PCR employed 60 Vbeta and 13 Jbeta primers. Profiling relied on immunoSEQ multiplex PCR, and the TCRdb table lists in-frame clones only, not all of them. The sample carries 130,000 or so clones, less than 90% recorded once. Material: PBMCs. The receptors originated from a man aged 35-49 years in good health and CMV-seronegative.

This chain joins TRBV6-1 and TRBJ1-1, with TRBD1 as a possible D gene (5 bases). The CDR3 is 16 amino acids. V was cut by 3 bases and J by 4 bases, with 18 bases left in between. Germline V gene sequence: CDR1 MNHNS, CDR2 SASEGT. The CDR3 bases are TGTGCCAGCAGTGAGGACCTGGACACCCTGGGCACTGAAGCTTTCTTT. It encodes CASSEDLDTLGTEAFF.

The chain is built from TRBV29-1 and TRBJ1-2; D is ambiguous. CDR1 is SQVTM and CDR2 is ANQGSEA in the germline V gene. The V end lost 7 bases, the J end lost 4 bases, and 16 bases lay between the germline ends. CDR3 length: 13 amino acids. The CDR3 sequence: CSAPAGIRYGYTF. CDR3 bases: TGCAGCGCCCCAGCGGGGATACGCTATGGCTACACCTTC. The full variable domain, completed using reference TRBV29-1 and TRBJ1-2, is SAVISQKPSRDICQRGTSLTIQCQVDSQVTMMFWYRQQPGQSLTLIATANQGSEATYESGFVIDKFPISRPNLTFSTLTVSNMSPEDSSIYLCSAPAGIRYGYTFGSGTRLTVV.

The chain recombines TRBV9 with TRBJ2-2; D might be TRBD1 (5 bases). The CDR3 runs to 15 residues. Per germline, CDR1 SGDLS and CDR2 YYNGEE. The V end was cut by 4 bases, the J end by 4 bases, with 14 bases between. DNA of the CDR3: TGTGCCAGCAGCTCCGGGCAGGGAAGCACCGGGGAGCTGTTTTTT. Protein product: CASSSGQGSTGELFF. Full variable domain (missing parts from reference TRBV9 and TRBJ2-2): DSGVTQTPKHLITATGQRVTLRCSPRSGDLSVYWYQQSLDQGLQFLIQYYNGEERAKGNILERFSAQQFPDLHSELNLSSLELGDSALYFCASSSGQGSTGELFFGEGSRLTVL.